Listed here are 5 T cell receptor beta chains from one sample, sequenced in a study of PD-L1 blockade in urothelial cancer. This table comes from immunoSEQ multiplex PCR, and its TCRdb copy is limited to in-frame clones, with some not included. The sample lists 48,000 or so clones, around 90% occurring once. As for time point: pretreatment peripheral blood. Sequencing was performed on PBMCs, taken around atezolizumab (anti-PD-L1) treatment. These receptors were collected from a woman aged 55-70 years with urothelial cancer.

The CDR3 nucleotides read TGTGCCAGCAGCGTAGATGGGGACAGGGGTTTCGACGAGCAGTACTTC. This gives the protein CASSVDGDRGFDEQYF. The chain has TRBV9 and TRBJ2-7, with TRBD1 matching 10 bases. The CDR3 runs 16 residues. Losses at the gene ends were 0 bases for V and 5 bases for J; bases not matched to a gene: 8. Germline CDR1 reads SGDLS; CDR2 reads YYNGEE. Complete variable domain (other parts from reference TRBV9 and TRBJ2-7): DSGVTQTPKHLITATGQRVTLRCSPRSGDLSVYWYQQSLDQGLQFLIQYYNGEERAKGNILERFSAQQFPDLHSELNLSSLELGDSALYFCASSVDGDRGFDEQYFGPGTRLTVT.

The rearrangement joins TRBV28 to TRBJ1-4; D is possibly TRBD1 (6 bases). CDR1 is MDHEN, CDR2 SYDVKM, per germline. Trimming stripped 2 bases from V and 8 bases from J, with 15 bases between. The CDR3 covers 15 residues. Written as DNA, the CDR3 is TGTGCCAGCAGTTTAATCGAGGCAGGGGCGGAAAAACTGTTTTTT. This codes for CASSLIEAGAEKLFF.

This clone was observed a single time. CDR3 in DNA: TGTGCCAGCAGCCTACTAGCGGGAGGAAGTAGCACCGGGGAGCTGTTTTTT. Its translation is CASSLLAGGSSTGELFF. J is TRBJ2-2 and V is TRBV7-8, with 12 bases identical to TRBD2. This CDR3 is built from 17 residues. Germline V lookup: CDR1 SGHVS, CDR2 FQNEAQ. With V trimmed by 5 bases and J by 4 bases, 8 bases remained unmatched.

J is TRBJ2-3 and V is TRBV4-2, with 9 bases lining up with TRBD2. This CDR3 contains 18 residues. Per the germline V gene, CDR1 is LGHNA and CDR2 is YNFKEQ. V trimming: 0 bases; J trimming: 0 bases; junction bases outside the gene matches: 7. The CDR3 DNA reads TGTGCCAGCAGCCAAGATAGGAGCGGGGGGTCTAGCACAGATACGCAGTATTTT. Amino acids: CASSQDRSGGSSTDTQYF.

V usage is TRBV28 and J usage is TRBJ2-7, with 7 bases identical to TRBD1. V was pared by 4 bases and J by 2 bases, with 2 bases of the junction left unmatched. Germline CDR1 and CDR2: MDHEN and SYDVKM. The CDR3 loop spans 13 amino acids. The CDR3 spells CASSWTGPYEQYF. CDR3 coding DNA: TGTGCCAGCAGTTGGACAGGCCCCTACGAGCAGTACTTC.